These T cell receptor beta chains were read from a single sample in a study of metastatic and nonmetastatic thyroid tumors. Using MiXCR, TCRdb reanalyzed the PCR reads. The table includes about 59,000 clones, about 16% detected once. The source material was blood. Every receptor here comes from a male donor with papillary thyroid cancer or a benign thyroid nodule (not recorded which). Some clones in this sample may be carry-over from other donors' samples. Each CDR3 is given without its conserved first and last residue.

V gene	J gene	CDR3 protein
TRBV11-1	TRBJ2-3	ASSLVGTGEVPDTQY
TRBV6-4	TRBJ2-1	ASSEGRDPYNEQF
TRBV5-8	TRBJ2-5	ASSLGTGGRETQY
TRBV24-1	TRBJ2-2	ATSDFNRGPGTGELF
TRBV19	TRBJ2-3	ASGGGAWDTQY
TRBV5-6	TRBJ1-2	ASSPGAGYGYT
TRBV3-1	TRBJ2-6	ASGQNLVHPGANVLT
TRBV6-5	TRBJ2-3	ASITGAATGDTQY
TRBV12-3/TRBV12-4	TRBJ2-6	ASSLGGVPSGANVLT
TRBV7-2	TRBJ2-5	ASSLGQRVQETQY
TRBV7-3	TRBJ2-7	ASSLTRNRTYEQY
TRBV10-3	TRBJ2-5	AISDGGGAERETQY
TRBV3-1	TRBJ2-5	ASSQARGETQY
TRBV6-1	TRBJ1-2	ASSPRDRVGYGYT